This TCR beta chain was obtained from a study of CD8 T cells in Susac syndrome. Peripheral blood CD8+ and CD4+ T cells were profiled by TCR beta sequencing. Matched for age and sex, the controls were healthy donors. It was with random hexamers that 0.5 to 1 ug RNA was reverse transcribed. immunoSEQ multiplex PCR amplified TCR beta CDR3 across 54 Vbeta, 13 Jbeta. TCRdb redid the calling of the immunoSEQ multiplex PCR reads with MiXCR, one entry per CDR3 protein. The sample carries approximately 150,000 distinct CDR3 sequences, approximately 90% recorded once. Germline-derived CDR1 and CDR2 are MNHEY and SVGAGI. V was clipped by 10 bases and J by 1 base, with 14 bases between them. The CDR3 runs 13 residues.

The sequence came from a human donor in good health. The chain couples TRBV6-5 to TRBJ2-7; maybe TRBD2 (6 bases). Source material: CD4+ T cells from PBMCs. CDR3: CATRRDRSYEQYF. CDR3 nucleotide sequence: TGTGCCACGCGGAGGGATCGGTCCTACGAGCAGTACTTC.